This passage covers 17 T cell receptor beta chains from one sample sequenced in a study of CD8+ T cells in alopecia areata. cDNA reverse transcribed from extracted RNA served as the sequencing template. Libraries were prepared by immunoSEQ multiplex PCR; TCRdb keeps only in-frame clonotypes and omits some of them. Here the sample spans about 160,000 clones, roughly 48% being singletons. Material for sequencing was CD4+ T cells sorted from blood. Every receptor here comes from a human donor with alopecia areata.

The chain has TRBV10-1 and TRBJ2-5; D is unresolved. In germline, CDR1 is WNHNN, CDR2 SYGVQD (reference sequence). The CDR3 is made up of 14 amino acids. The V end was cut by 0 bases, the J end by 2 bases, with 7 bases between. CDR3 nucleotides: TGCGCCAGCAGTGAGTCTACAGTTCAAGAGACCCAGTACTTC. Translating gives CASSESTVQETQYF.

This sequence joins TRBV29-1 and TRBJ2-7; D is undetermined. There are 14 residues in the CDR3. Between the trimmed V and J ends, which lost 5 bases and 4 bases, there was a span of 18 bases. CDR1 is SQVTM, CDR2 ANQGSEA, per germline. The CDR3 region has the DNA TGCAGCGTTTCCATCGATAGAGGTTCTTACGAGCAGTACTTC. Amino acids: CSVSIDRGSYEQYF.

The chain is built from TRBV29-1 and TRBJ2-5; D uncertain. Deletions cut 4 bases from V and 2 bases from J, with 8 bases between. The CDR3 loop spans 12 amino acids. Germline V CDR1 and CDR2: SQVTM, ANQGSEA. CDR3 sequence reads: CSVVKVQETQYF. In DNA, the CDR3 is TGCAGCGTTGTAAAAGTTCAAGAGACCCAGTACTTC.

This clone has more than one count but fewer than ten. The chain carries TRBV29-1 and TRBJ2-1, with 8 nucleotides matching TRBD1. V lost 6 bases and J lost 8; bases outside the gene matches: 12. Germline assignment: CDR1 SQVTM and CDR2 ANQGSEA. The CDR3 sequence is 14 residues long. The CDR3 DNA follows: TGCAGCGTCCTTCGGACAGGGATAAGAGATGAGCAGTTCTTC. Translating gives CSVLRTGIRDEQFF.

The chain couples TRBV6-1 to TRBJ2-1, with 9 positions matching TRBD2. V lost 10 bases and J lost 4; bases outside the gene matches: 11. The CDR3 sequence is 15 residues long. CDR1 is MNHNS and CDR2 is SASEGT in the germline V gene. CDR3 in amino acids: CATRGALAGYNEQFF. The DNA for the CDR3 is TGTGCCACTCGGGGGGCTCTAGCGGGGTACAATGAGCAGTTCTTC.

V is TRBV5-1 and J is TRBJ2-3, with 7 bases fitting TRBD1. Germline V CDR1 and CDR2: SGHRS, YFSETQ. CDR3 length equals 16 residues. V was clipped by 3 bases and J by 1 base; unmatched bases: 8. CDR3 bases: TGCGCCAGCAGCTATGACAGGGTTTATGGCACAGATACGCAGTATTTT. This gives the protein CASSYDRVYGTDTQYF.

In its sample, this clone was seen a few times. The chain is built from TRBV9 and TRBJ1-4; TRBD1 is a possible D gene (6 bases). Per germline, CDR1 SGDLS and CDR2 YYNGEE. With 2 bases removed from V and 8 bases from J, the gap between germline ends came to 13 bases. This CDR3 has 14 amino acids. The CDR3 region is CASSVAGHPEKLFF. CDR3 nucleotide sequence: TGTGCCAGCAGCGTCGCGGGACACCCCGAAAAACTGTTTTTT.

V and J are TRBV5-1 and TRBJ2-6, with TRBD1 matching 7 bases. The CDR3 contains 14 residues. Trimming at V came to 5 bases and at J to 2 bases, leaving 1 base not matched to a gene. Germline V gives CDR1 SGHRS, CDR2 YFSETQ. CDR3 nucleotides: TGCGCCAGCAGGGGGACAGCTGGGGCCAACGTCCTGACTTTC. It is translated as CASRGTAGANVLTF. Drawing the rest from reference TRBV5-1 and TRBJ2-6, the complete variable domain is KAGVTQTPRYLIKTRGQQVTLSCSPISGHRSVSWYQQTPGQGLQFLFEYFSETQRNKGNFPGRFSGRQFSNSRSEMNVSTLELGDSALYLCASRGTAGANVLTFGAGSRLTVL.

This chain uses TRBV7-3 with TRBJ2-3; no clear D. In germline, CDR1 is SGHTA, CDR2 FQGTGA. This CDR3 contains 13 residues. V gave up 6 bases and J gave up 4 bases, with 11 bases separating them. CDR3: CASSQLRADTQYF. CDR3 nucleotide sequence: TGTGCCAGCAGTCAACTCCGGGCAGATACGCAGTATTTT.

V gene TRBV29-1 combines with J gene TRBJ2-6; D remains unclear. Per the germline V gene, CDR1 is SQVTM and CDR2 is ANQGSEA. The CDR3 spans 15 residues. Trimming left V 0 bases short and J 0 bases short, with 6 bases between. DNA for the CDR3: TGCAGCGTTGAAGATAGGGACTCTGGGGCCAACGTCCTGACTTTC. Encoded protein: CSVEDRDSGANVLTF.

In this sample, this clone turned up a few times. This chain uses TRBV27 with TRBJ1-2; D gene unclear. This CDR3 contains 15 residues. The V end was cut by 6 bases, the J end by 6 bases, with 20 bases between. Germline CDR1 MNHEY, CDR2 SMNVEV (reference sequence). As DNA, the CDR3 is TGTGCCAGCAGGTCTGTGGGGAGGATTCGGGATGGCTACACCTTC. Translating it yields CASRSVGRIRDGYTF.

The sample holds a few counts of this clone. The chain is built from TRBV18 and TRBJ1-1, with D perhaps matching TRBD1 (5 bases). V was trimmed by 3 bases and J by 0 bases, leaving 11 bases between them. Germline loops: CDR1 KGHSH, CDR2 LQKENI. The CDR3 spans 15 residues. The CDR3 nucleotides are TGTGCCAGCTCACCGAGACAGAATATGAACACTGAAGCTTTCTTT. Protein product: CASSPRQNMNTEAFF.

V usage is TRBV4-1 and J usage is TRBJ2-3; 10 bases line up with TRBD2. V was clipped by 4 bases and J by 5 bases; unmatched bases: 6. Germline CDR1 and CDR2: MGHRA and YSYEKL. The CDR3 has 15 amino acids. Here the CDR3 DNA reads TGCGCCAGCAGCCCTAGCGGGAGTAGGGTAGATACGCAGTATTTT. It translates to CASSPSGSRVDTQYF.

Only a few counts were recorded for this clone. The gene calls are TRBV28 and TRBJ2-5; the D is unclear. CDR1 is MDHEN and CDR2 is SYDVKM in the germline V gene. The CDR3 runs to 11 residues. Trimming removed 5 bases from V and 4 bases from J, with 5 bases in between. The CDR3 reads CASSVRETQYF. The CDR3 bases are TGTGCCAGCAGTGTCCGAGAGACCCAGTACTTC. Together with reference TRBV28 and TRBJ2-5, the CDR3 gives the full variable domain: DVKVTQSSRYLVKRTGEKVFLECVQDMDHENMFWYRQDPGLGLRLIYFSYDVKMKEKGDIPEGYSVSREKKERFSLILESASTNQTSMYLCASSVRETQYFGPGTRLLVL.

The CDR3 DNA reads as TGCAGCGTCATGGACATCGCCTACGAGCAGTACTTC. Residues: CSVMDIAYEQYF. The chain employs TRBV29-1 and TRBJ2-7; possibly TRBD1 for D (5 bases). The CDR3 contains 12 residues. Deletions cut 6 bases from V and 2 bases from J, with 11 bases between. Germline values: CDR1 SQVTM, CDR2 ANQGSEA.

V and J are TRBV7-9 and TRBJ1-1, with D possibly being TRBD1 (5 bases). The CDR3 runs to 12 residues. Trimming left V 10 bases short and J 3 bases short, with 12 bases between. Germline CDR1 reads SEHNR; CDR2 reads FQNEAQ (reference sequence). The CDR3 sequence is CATLSGDTEAFF. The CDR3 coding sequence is TGTGCCACATTATCGGGGGACACTGAAGCTTTCTTT.

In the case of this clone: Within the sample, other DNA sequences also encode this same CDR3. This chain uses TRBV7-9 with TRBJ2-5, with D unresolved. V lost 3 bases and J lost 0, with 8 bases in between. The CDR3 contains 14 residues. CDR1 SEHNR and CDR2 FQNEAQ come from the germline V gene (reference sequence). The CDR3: CASSLAAYQETQYF. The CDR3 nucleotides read TGTGCCAGCAGCTTGGCAGCGTACCAAGAGACCCAGTACTTC.